Listed below are T cell receptor beta chains from one sample, sequenced in a study of T cells in Graves' hyperthyroidism and ophthalmopathy. TCRdb called the multiplex PCR reads again in MiXCR, with one record for every CDR3 protein. The data show 550,000 to 800,000 distinct CDR3 sequences, around 17% seen once. Sequenced sample: blood. The receptor set was obtained from a man aged 18 to 30 with Graves' hyperthyroidism. Both conserved end residues are part of each CDR3. The D gene is left open where the match is weak. Clone sizes are given selectively: once, few, many, or a class where the clone is expanded.

14	NA	NA	TRBV6-4	TRBJ1-5	CASSPMGGNQPQHF	TGTGCCAGCAGTCCGATGGGGGGGAATCAGCCCCAGCATTTT
15	NA	few	TRBV13	TRBJ2-1	CASSPPGREFNEQFF	TGTGCCAGCAGCCCCCCCGGGAGAGAGTTCAATGAGCAGTTCTTC
13	NA	many	TRBV6-1	TRBJ2-5	CASSGPNEETQYF	TGTGCCAGCAGTGGCCCCAATGAAGAGACCCAGTACTTC
15	TRBD2	NA	TRBV3-1	TRBJ2-7	CASSPWIAGRNEQYF	TGTGCCAGCAGCCCCTGGATAGCGGGTAGGAACGAGCAGTACTTC
13	NA	many	TRBV2	TRBJ1-5	CASKSTSNQPQHF	TGTGCCAGCAAGTCGACCAGCAATCAGCCCCAGCATTTT
14	NA	many	TRBV2	TRBJ2-7	CASSVSHRSYEQYF	TGTGCCAGCAGTGTTTCCCATCGCTCCTACGAGCAGTACTTC
14	NA	NA	TRBV12-5	TRBJ2-5	CASGLGQRAETQYF	TGTGCTAGTGGTTTGGGACAAAGGGCTGAGACCCAGTACTTC
13	NA	many	TRBV18	TRBJ2-1	CASSRRDVNEQFF	TGTGCCAGCTCACGCCGGGACGTAAATGAGCAGTTCTTC
18	TRBD2	many	TRBV10-3	TRBJ2-6	CAIRASGLAGGGANVLTF	TGTGCCATCAGGGCCTCGGGACTAGCGGGAGGTGGGGCCAACGTCCTGACTTTC
15	TRBD2	many	TRBV11-3	TRBJ2-1	CASSLAGGPSNEQFF	TGTGCCAGCAGCTTAGCGGGAGGGCCTAGCAATGAGCAGTTCTTC
13	NA	many	TRBV24-1	TRBJ2-1	CATSGAGHNEQFF	TGTGCCACCAGTGGGGCGGGACACAATGAGCAGTTCTTC
13	TRBD1	NA	TRBV2	TRBJ2-1	CATSAQGASEQFF	TGTGCCACCAGTGCCCAGGGGGCGTCCGAGCAGTTCTTC
15	TRBD2	many	TRBV28	TRBJ2-3	CASSSSGSQADTQYF	TGTGCCAGCAGTTCTAGCGGGAGCCAAGCGGATACGCAGTATTTT
13	NA	many	TRBV30	TRBJ1-1	CAWSFKGGTEAFF	TGTGCCTGGTCTTTCAAGGGGGGCACTGAAGCTTTCTTT
16	TRBD1	few	TRBV14	TRBJ2-5	CASSLRDRGYQETQYF	TGTGCCAGCAGCTTGCGGGACAGGGGTTACCAAGAGACCCAGTACTTC